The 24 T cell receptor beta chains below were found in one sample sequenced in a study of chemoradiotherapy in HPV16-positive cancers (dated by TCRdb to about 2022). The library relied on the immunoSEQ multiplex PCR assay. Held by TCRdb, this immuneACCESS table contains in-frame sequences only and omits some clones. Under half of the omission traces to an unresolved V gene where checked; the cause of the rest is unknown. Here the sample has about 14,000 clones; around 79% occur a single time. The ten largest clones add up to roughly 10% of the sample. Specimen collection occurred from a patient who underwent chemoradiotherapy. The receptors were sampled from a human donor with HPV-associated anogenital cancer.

As DNA, the CDR3 is TGCGCCAGCAGCTTGAGGGAAACCTACGAGCAGTACTTC. Translation gives CASSLRETYEQYF. The chain couples TRBV5-1 to TRBJ2-7; D is unresolved. Germline V gene lookup returns CDR1 SGHRS and CDR2 YFSETQ. The CDR3 is made up of 13 amino acids. Trimming took 1 base from V and 2 from J, leaving 7 bases between them.

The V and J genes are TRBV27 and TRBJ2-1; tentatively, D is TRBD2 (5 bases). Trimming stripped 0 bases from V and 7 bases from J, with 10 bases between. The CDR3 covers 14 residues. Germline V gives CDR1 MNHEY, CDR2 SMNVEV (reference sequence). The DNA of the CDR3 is TGTGCCAGCAGTTTATCTCCTAGCATAAATGAGCAGTTCTTC. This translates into CASSLSPSINEQFF.

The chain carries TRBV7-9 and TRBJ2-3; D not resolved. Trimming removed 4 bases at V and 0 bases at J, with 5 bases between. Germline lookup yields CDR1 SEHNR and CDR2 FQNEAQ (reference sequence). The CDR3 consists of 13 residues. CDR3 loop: CASSSASTDTQYF. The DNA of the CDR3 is TGTGCCAGCAGCTCGGCTAGCACAGATACGCAGTATTTT.

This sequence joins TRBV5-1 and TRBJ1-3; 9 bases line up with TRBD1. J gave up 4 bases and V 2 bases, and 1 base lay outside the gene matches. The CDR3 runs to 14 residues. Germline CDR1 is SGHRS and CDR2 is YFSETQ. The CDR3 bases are TGCGCCAGCAGCTTCGGACAGGGGGGAAACACCATATATTTT. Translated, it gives CASSFGQGGNTIYF.

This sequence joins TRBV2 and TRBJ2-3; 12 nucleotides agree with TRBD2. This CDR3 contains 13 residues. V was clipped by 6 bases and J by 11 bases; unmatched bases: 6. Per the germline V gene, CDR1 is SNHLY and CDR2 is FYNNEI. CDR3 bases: TGTGCCAGCAGATCGACTAGCGGGAGCGTGCAGTATTTT. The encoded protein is CASRSTSGSVQYF.

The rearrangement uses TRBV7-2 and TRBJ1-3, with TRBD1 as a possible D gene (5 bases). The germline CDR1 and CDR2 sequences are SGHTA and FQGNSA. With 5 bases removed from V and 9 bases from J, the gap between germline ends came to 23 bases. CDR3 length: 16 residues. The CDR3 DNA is TGTGCCAGCAGCGCCACTCGAGGAGGGTATGGGGCCACCATATATTTT. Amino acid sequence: CASSATRGGYGATIYF.

CDR3 sequence: CASSLQTGLNTEAFF. DNA for the CDR3: TGCGCCAGCAGCTTGCAGACAGGCTTGAACACTGAAGCTTTCTTT. This sequence joins TRBV5-1 and TRBJ1-1, with D maybe TRBD1 (6 bases). V lost 1 base and J lost 0, with 10 bases in between. The length of the CDR3 is 15 residues. From germline, CDR1 is SGHRS and CDR2 YFSETQ.

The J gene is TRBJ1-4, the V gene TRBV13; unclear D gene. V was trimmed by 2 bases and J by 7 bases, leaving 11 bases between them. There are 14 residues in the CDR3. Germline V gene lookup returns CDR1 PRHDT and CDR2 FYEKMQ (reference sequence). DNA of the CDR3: TGTGCCAGCAGCTTACGGGCCATGGGTGAAAAACTGTTTTTT. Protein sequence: CASSLRAMGEKLFF.

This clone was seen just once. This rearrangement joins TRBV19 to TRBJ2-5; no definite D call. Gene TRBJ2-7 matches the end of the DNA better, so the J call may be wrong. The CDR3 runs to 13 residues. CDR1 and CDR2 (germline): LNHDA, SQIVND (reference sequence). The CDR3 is CASSHPGPYEQYF. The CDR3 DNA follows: TGTGCCAGTAGCCACCCAGGACCCTACGAGCAGTACTTC.

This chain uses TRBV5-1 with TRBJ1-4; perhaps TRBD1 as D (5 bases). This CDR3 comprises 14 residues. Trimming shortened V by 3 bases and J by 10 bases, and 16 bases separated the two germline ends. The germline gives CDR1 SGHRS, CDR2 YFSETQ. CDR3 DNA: TGCGCCAGCAGCTGGACCCAGGAGAGGGGAAAACTGTTTTTT. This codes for CASSWTQERGKLFF.

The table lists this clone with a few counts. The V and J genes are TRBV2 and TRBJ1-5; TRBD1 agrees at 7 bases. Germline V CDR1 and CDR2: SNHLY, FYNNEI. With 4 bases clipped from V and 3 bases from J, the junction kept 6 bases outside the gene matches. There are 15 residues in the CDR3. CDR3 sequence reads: CASSVSGGHNQPQHF. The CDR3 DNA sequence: TGTGCCAGCAGTGTATCAGGGGGTCACAATCAGCCCCAGCATTTT.

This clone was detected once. The CDR3 sequence: CASSEYRATGELFF. For the CDR3, the DNA is TGCGCCAGCAGTGAGTACAGGGCCACCGGGGAGCTGTTTTTT. The chain employs TRBV10-2 and TRBJ2-2; a weak D match, TRBD1 (6 bases). From germline, CDR1 is WSHSY and CDR2 SAAADI. Trimming pared 1 base from V and 4 bases from J, leaving 7 bases between. The CDR3 runs 14 residues.

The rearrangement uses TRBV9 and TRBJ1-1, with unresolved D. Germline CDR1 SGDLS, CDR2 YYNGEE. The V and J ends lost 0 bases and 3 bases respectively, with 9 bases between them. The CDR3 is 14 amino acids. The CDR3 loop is CASSVASRDTEAFF. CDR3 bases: TGTGCCAGCAGCGTAGCCAGTCGGGACACTGAAGCTTTCTTT.

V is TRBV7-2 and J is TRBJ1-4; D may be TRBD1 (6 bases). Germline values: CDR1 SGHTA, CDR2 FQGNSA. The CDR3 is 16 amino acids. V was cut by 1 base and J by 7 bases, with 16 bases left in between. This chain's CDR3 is CASSLDGLGGGEKLFF. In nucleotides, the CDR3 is TGTGCCAGCAGCTTAGACGGACTGGGAGGGGGTGAAAAACTGTTTTTT. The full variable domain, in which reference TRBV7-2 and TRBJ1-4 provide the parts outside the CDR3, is GAGVSQSPSNKVTEKGKDVELRCDPISGHTALYWYRQSLGQGLEFLIYFQGNSAPDKSGLPSDRFSAERTGGSVSTLTIQRTQQEDSAVYLCASSLDGLGGGEKLFFGSGTQLSVL.

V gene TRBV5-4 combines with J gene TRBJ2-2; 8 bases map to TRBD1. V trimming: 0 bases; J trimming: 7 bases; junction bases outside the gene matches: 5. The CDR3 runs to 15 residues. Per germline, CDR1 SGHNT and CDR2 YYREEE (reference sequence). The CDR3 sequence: CASSLGSGGDGELFF. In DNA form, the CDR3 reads TGTGCCAGCAGCTTGGGTTCAGGGGGCGACGGGGAGCTGTTTTTT.

The CDR3: CASSINHQPQHF. As DNA, the CDR3 is TGTGCCAGTAGTATCAACCATCAGCCCCAGCATTTT. The rearrangement links TRBV19 to TRBJ1-5; D not resolved. Deletions cut 3 bases from V and 5 bases from J, with 5 bases between. This CDR3 region has 12 residues. In germline, CDR1 is LNHDA, CDR2 SQIVND (reference sequence).

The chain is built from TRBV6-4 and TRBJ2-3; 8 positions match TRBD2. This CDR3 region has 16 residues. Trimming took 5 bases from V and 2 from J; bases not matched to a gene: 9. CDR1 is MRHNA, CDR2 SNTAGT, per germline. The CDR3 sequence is CASSPTTSGYTDTQYF. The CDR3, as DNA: TGTGCCAGCAGTCCGACTACTAGCGGATACACAGATACGCAGTATTTT.

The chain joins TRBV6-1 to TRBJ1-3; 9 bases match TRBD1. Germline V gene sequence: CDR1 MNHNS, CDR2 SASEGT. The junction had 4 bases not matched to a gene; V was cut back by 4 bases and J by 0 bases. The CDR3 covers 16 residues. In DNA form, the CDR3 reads TGTGCCAGCAGTGTTGGGGGACAGGGCTCTGGAAACACCATATATTTT. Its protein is CASSVGGQGSGNTIYF.

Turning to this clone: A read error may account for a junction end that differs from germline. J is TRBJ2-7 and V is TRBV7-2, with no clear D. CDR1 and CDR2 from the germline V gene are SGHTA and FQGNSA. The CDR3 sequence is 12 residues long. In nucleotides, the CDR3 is TGTGCCAGCAGCTTGCCTTCTTACGGGCAGTACTTC. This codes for CASSLPSYGQYF. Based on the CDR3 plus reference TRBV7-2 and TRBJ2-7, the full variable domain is GAGVSQSPSNKVTEKGKDVELRCDPISGHTALYWYRQSLGQGLEFLIYFQGNSAPDKSGLPSDRFSAERTGGSVSTLTIQRTQQEDSAVYLCASSLPSYGQYFGPGTRLTVT.

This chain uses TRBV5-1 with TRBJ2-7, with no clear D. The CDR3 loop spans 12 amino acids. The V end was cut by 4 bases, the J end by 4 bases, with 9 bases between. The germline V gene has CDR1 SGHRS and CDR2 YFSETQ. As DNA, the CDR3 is TGCGCCAGCAGCCCGAGTGTGTACGAGCAGTACTTC. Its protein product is CASSPSVYEQYF.

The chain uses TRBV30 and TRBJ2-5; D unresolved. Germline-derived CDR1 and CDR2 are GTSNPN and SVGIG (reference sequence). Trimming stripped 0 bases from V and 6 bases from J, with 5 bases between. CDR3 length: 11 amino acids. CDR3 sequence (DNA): TGTGCCTGGAGTGTATACCAGACCCAGTACTTC. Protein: CAWSVYQTQYF. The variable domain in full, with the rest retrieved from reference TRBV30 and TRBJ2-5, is SQTIHQWPATLVQPVGSPLSLECTVEGTSNPNLYWYRQAAGRGLQLLFYSVGIGQISSEVPQNLSASRPQDRQFILSSKKLLLSDSGFYLCAWSVYQTQYFGPGTRLLVL.

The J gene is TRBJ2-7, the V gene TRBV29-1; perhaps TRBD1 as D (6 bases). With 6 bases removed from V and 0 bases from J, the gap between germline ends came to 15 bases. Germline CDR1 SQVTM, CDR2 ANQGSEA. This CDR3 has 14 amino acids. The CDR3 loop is CSVETGFNSYEQYF. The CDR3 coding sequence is TGCAGCGTGGAGACAGGATTTAACTCCTACGAGCAGTACTTC.

CDR3 amino acids: CASSDRPPSYEQYF. The CDR3 bases are TGTGCCAGCAGTGACAGGCCACCGAGCTACGAGCAGTACTTC. The chain couples TRBV6-4 to TRBJ2-7; D is ambiguous. This CDR3 comprises 14 residues. V lost 2 bases to trimming and J lost 3 bases, with 11 bases between them. In germline, CDR1 is MRHNA, CDR2 SNTAGT.

For the CDR3, the DNA is TGTGCCAGCAGCTCCCTAGATACGCAGTATTTT. Translation: CASSSLDTQYF. V gene TRBV11-2 combines with J gene TRBJ2-3; D gene uncertain. This CDR3 region has 11 residues. Germline V lookup: CDR1 SGHAT, CDR2 FQNNGV. Trimming took 4 bases from V and 5 from J, leaving 4 bases between them.